The T cell receptor beta chain described here comes from a study of PD-L1 blockade in urothelial cancer. Overall study: Blood analysis took place 3 weeks (second dose) and 6 weeks after treatment start. The median number of T cells present in blood samples was around 150,000.

As for time point: peripheral blood 6 weeks after treatment start. Patients presented with locally advanced or metastatic urothelial carcinoma. Profiled with immunoSEQ multiplex PCR; TCRdb holds only in-frame clones, not every one. The sample includes around 50,000 clones, around 90% of them seen just once. Trimming pared 0 bases from V and 6 bases from J, leaving 11 bases between. In germline, CDR1 is MNHEY, CDR2 SVGAGI. The CDR3 covers 14 residues. Sequenced material: PBMCs, taken around atezolizumab (anti-PD-L1) treatment. The TCR was taken from a man aged 55-75 years with urothelial cancer. This sequence joins TRBV6-5 and TRBJ1-2, with D unclear. The DNA for the CDR3 is TGTGCCAGCAGTTACTCGGCGGGTTTGGATGGCTACACCTTC. Translated: CASSYSAGLDGYTF.